These 18 T cell receptor beta chains share one sample of origin, sequenced in a study of T cell repertoires in cytomegalovirus infection. One entry per CDR3 protein, called by TCRdb with MiXCR from the reads. The sample lists roughly 230,000 distinct CDR3 sequences, over 20% seen once, with 15% to 20% in the top ten. Sequencing used CD8+ T cells from PBMCs. The source is a human donor in good health (CMV status not recorded). Some clones in this sample may be carry-over from other donors' samples.

The sample holds many counts of this clonotype. This chain links TRBV4-1 with TRBJ2-7; no definite D call. From germline, CDR1 is MGHRA and CDR2 YSYEKL. Trimming took 1 base from V and 3 from J, leaving 7 bases between them. The CDR3 loop spans 13 amino acids. This CDR3 is CASSQVLDYEQYF. CDR3 nucleotides: TGCGCCAGCAGCCAAGTGCTCGACTACGAGCAGTACTTC.

This clonotype has just a few counts. The chain is built from TRBV6-1 and TRBJ2-7; D is perhaps TRBD1 (5 bases). Trimming took 2 bases from V and 2 from J, leaving 13 bases between them. CDR3 length equals 15 residues. Per germline, CDR1 MNHNS and CDR2 SASEGT. The CDR3 nucleotides are TGTGCCAGCAGTGAACGGAGACAGAGCACCTACGAGCAGTACTTC. Translated, it gives CASSERRQSTYEQYF.

The chain uses TRBV2 and TRBJ1-2, with D perhaps TRBD1 (5 bases). The ends were cut back, 3 bases at V and 0 bases at J, with 11 bases in the middle. The CDR3 has 15 amino acids. The germline V gene encodes CDR1 SNHLY and CDR2 FYNNEI. CDR3 protein: CASSDPRQSNYGYTF. In DNA form, the CDR3 reads TGTGCCAGCAGTGACCCCAGACAGTCTAACTATGGCTACACCTTC.

V usage is TRBV20-1 and J usage is TRBJ2-1, with D unclear. The CDR3 is made up of 11 amino acids. Germline V CDR1 and CDR2: DFQATT, SNEGSKA (reference sequence). V was trimmed by 3 bases and J by 5 bases, leaving 5 bases between them. The CDR3 is CSARGNNEQFF. The CDR3 DNA is TGCAGTGCTAGGGGGAACAATGAGCAGTTCTTC.

This clonotype was observed many times. The chain is built from TRBV25-1 and TRBJ2-1; D ambiguous. Germline-derived CDR1 and CDR2 are MGHDK and SYGVNS. V was clipped by 1 base and J by 9 bases, with 10 bases between them. CDR3 size: 13 residues. The CDR3 DNA follows: TGTGCCAGCAGTGAATTTGTCGCCGGTGAGCAGTTCTTC. Translation: CASSEFVAGEQFF.

This clonotype was observed a few times. The CDR3 DNA follows: TGTGCCAGCAGCCCCCTGACAGGGGACCCTGAAGCTTTCTTT. As protein: CASSPLTGDPEAFF. The J gene is TRBJ1-1, the V gene TRBV7-8; 8 positions agree with TRBD1. Germline loops: CDR1 SGHVS, CDR2 FQNEAQ. This CDR3 contains 14 residues. V was clipped by 5 bases and J by 6 bases; unmatched bases: 8. Combining the CDR3 with reference TRBV7-8 and TRBJ1-1 gives the whole variable domain GAGVSQSPRYKVAKRGQDVALRCDPISGHVSLFWYQQALGQGPEFLTYFQNEAQLDKSGLPSDRFFAERPEGSVSTLKIQRTQQEDSAVYLCASSPLTGDPEAFFGQGTRLTVV.

The sample holds many counts of this clonotype. This chain links TRBV4-1 with TRBJ2-1, with 11 nucleotides matching TRBD2. The germline V gene encodes CDR1 MGHRA and CDR2 YSYEKL. This CDR3 contains 18 residues. V gave up 0 bases and J gave up 4 bases; unmatched junction bases: 8. CDR3 nucleotide sequence: TGCGCCAGCAGCCAAGAAACTAGCGGGGGCCTCGGTTACAATGAGCAGTTCTTC. As protein: CASSQETSGGLGYNEQFF.

In its sample, this clonotype was seen many times. The CDR3 spells CASSLMTPGTSGGPTDTQYF. The CDR3 DNA reads as TGTGCCAGCAGCTTAATGACTCCCGGGACTAGCGGGGGGCCCACAGATACGCAGTATTTT. The chain employs TRBV7-3 and TRBJ2-3, with 15 bases that match TRBD2. There are 20 residues in the CDR3. Germline V gives CDR1 SGHTA, CDR2 FQGTGA. Losses at the gene ends were 1 base for V and 2 bases for J; bases not matched to a gene: 10.

This clonotype has only one observation. The rearrangement uses TRBV2 and TRBJ2-1; the D gene is possibly TRBD2 (5 bases). V dropped 10 bases and J dropped 6 bases, with 16 bases sitting between them. The germline CDR1 and CDR2 sequences are SNHLY and FYNNEI. The CDR3 extends over 13 amino acids. CDR3 sequence (DNA): TGTGCCAACTCTTATCCGGGGATCAATGAGCAGTTCTTC. Translated: CANSYPGINEQFF.

This clonotype is deemed medium-sized. The gene calls are TRBV7-9 and TRBJ2-7; TRBD1 matches 7 bases. The CDR3 covers 15 residues. Germline CDR1 SEHNR, CDR2 FQNEAQ (reference sequence). J gave up 3 bases and V 5 bases, and 10 bases lay outside the gene matches. The CDR3 DNA sequence: TGTGCCAGCAGCGACAGCGAGACAGGGAACTACGAGCAGTACTTC. Its translation: CASSDSETGNYEQYF. The complete variable domain, with remaining parts taken from reference TRBV7-9 and TRBJ2-7, reads DTGVSQNPRHKITKRGQNVTFRCDPISEHNRLYWYRQTLGQGPEFLTYFQNEAQLEKSRLLSDRFSAERPKGSFSTLEIQRTEQGDSAMYLCASSDSETGNYEQYFGPGTRLTVT.

This clonotype was counted at least ten times. The rearrangement uses TRBV7-9 and TRBJ2-7; perhaps TRBD2 as D (5 bases). Germline loops: CDR1 SEHNR, CDR2 FQNEAQ (reference sequence). Trimming pared 4 bases from V and 0 bases from J, leaving 10 bases between. The CDR3 is 14 residues long. Here the CDR3 DNA reads TGTGCCAGCAGCTACCCTGGGAGCTCCTACGAGCAGTACTTC. Its protein is CASSYPGSSYEQYF.

This clonotype was recorded a few times. The chain carries TRBV10-3 and TRBJ2-1; 7 bases agree with TRBD2. The germline V gene has CDR1 ENHRY and CDR2 SYGVKD. This CDR3 has 18 amino acids. The junction had 14 bases not matched to a gene; V was cut back by 2 bases and J by 4 bases. CDR3 loop: CAISEGGVRNGLYNEQFF. The CDR3 DNA follows: TGTGCCATCAGTGAGGGGGGGGTCCGCAATGGGCTATACAATGAGCAGTTCTTC.

This chain joins TRBV20-1 and TRBJ1-1; D unresolved. The CDR3 is 14 amino acids. Looked up from germline, CDR1 is DFQATT and CDR2 is SNEGSKA (reference sequence). V was trimmed by 1 base and J by 6 bases, leaving 15 bases between them. The CDR3 is CSARAPTAVPEAFF. CDR3 nucleotide sequence: TGCAGTGCTAGAGCCCCTACGGCGGTGCCTGAAGCTTTCTTT.

This clonotype was seen a handful of times. The chain recombines TRBV7-3 with TRBJ1-4; tentative D call: TRBD1 (5 bases). CDR3 length: 15 residues. Germline assignment: CDR1 SGHTA and CDR2 FQGTGA. The V and J ends lost 5 bases and 2 bases respectively, with 12 bases between them. The DNA for the CDR3 is TGTGCCAGCAGCCTACTCGGGGCCACTAATGAAAAACTGTTTTTT. Amino acid sequence: CASSLLGATNEKLFF.

This clonotype was found a few times. This chain links TRBV29-1 with TRBJ2-7, with 7 bases lining up with TRBD1. Germline V lookup: CDR1 SQVTM, CDR2 ANQGSEA. J was trimmed by 2 bases and V by 6 bases; bases with no gene match: 4. The CDR3 length is 12 residues. The CDR3 DNA follows: TGCAGCGTGGGACAGAGTACCTACGAGCAGTACTTC. Translating it yields CSVGQSTYEQYF.

This CDR3 reads CASSSEAGMSGETQYF. As DNA, the CDR3 is TGTGCCAGCAGTTCTGAAGCGGGGATGTCTGGTGAGACCCAGTACTTC. The chain carries TRBV28 and TRBJ2-5, with TRBD2 matching over 7 bases. This CDR3 has 16 residues. V lost 4 bases and J lost 5; bases outside the gene matches: 13. Germline loops: CDR1 MDHEN, CDR2 SYDVKM.

Many counts were recorded for this clonotype. The chain links TRBV7-6 to TRBJ2-7; possibly TRBD1 for D (5 bases). Per germline, CDR1 SGHVS and CDR2 FNYEAQ. The CDR3 is made up of 14 amino acids. V shed 2 bases and J shed 0 bases, with 8 bases lying between them. CDR3 protein: CASSLSDTSYEQYF. CDR3 nucleotides: TGTGCCAGCAGCTTATCGGACACCTCCTACGAGCAGTACTTC. Together with reference TRBV7-6 and TRBJ2-7, the CDR3 gives the full variable domain: GAGVSQSPRYKVTKRGQDVALRCDPISGHVSLYWYRQALGQGPEFLTYFNYEAQQDKSGLPNDRFSAERPEGSISTLTIQRTEQRDSAMYRCASSLSDTSYEQYFGPGTRLTVT.

This clonotype was seen a few times. The V gene is TRBV28, the J gene TRBJ1-2; TRBD1 is a possible D gene (6 bases). Trimming removed 7 bases at V and 7 bases at J, with 16 bases between. CDR3 length: 13 amino acids. Germline lookup yields CDR1 MDHEN and CDR2 SYDVKM. For the CDR3, the DNA is TGTGCCAGCACCCCGGGGGGGCTCCTTGGCTACACCTTC. It yields the protein CASTPGGLLGYTF.